This T cell receptor (beta chain) was captured by sequencing in a study of T cell responses to AZD1222 COVID-19 vaccine (dated by TCRdb to the early 2020s). Background on the whole study: TCR sequencing covered 233 trial participants: 207 given two doses of AZD1222 and around 25 given two doses of MenACWY control vaccine. Trial participants were enrolled by age into 18-55, 56-69 and 70-plus year subgroups, with around 150, 28 and 57 TCR-sequenced participants respectively.

The junction shows trimming of 3 bases on V and 2 bases on J, plus 4 bases between the germline ends. The CDR3 measures 12 amino acids from cysteine to phenylalanine. CDR3 DNA only is kept here, 36 bases in frame from base 1. The germline V gene encodes CDR1 LGHNT and CDR2 FRNRAP. About this clone itself: It has no known antigen specificity. Per-base quality was not reported, and no clone a single base away is much larger than it.

In the paper's terms, the time point label means: baseline before first vaccination. The treatment or condition label here, explained by the study, means: meningococcal conjugate vaccine given as trial control. Vaccinee samples were obtained from the UK trials COV001 and COV002, which included a single-blind randomized controlled phase 2/3 trial of AZD1222 (ChAdOx1 nCoV-19) in healthy adults. For TCRbeta chain sequencing, PBMC samples were collected from trial participants at day 0 and at day 28 after the second dose. Study-wide findings and limitations: Spike-specific TCR breadth and depth rose significantly after two AZD1222 doses compared with day 0 and with MenACWY recipients. The whole spike protein was spanned by vaccine-associated CD4 TCRs, and dominant responses were seen in regions 160-218 and 743-854. In the small 56-69-year group, the increase in depth fell short of significance, most likely because of low power. Conclusions about previously exposed vaccinees are limited, since just 5 or 6 AZD1222 recipients were seropositive for SARS-CoV-2 at baseline. Participants were mostly white British, with more females than males. The authors suggested clonal diversity may have been underestimated. Reportedly, close to half of the unique spike-specific TCRs recognized epitopes lying outside the regions that are mutated in the B.1.351 and B.1.1.7 variants. No day 14 peak-response samples were available, so repertoires were characterized only after the peak T cell response.

The CDR3 regions of human TCRbeta chains were subjected to immunosequencing. The authors processed their data as follows. TCRs in the repertoires were matched against a reference library of SARS-CoV-2-specific TCRs that had been generated with the MIRA antigen-specificity platform. Breadth was defined as the fraction of unique TCRs that were SARS-CoV-2-associated. Depth was defined as the fraction of total T cells that were SARS-CoV-2-associated. Using the MIRA data, each spike-specific TCR was assigned both to the spike region to which the TCR was reactive and to a CD4 or CD8 class. Log10-transformed breadth and depth values were compared by one-way ANOVA with Sidak's multiple comparisons tests. TCRdb mirrors the immuneACCESS table, restricted to in-frame sequences. Some clones are absent from its copies; in checked studies, under half trace to an unresolved V gene, and the reason for the others is unknown. V, J and clone size are those of that table, while D and trimming were read from the DNA. This sample comprises about 130,000 clones, 90% of them detected only once. Of the sample, about 4.3% is held by the ten largest clones.

This specimen consisted of peripheral blood, obtained on day 0 of MenACWY control vaccination. The sequence came from an adult in good health. Rearrangement joined TRBV12-5 to TRBJ1-1; the D gene cannot be named for sure. The bases read TGTGCTAGTGGTTTATCAAACACTGAAGCTTTCTTT. Its product reads: CASGLSNTEAFF.